This paragraph reports one T cell receptor (beta chain). Its antigen target is currently unknown. Base-call qualities are not available, and no considerably larger clone is one nucleotide away. The CDR3 runs 11 amino acids, cysteine and phenylalanine included. The kept DNA is CDR3 alone, 33 bases in frame from the first base. Relative to germline, V is 3 bases shorter and J is 6 bases shorter, with 6 bases between their ends. The germline V gene provides CDR1 MDHEN and CDR2 SYDVKM. This record belongs to a study of cytomegalovirus exposure and HLA in healthy donors (TCRdb year 2017). Some background on the complete study: An earlier analysis of approximately 640 of the donors reported more than 250 Gb of sequence data and around 120 million unique TCR beta sequences from about 180 million T cells. Approximately 310 gigabases of sequencing data and approximately 85 million unique TCR sequences were included in an early release covering several hundred HLA-typed donors. The genetic ancestry cluster associated with self-reported Caucasian donors included roughly four fifths of the 398 genotyped donors. The study aimed to test whether cataloging public T cell receptors could reveal signatures of past pathogen exposure. The study profiled the T cell repertoires of under 700 subjects by immunosequencing and related them to cytomegalovirus serostatus. Along with the roughly 610-subject first cohort, a separate validation cohort of over a hundred different subjects was used. High-throughput TCR immunosequencing, statistical association of individual TCRs with disease status, and machine learning were combined to predict cytomegalovirus infection status. To study patterns of TCR occurrence, a later analysis re-analyzed previously published TCR beta repertoires from just over 650 donors and added high-resolution HLA genotyping. In the later analysis, no new phenotypic data were used to find candidate immune exposures; instead, reliance was placed on TCR beta sequences and their occurrence across donors. In an earlier analysis of roughly 600 of the donors, high-throughput TCR beta sequencing was used to judge whether each TCR beta V gene segment behaved as functional or pseudogenic. Donor age, sex, ethnicity and CMV serostatus were compiled together with the repertoire data. In a later genetic analysis, genome-wide SNP genotypes for about 65% of the 666 donors were used, and that subset was treated as a discovery cohort. Every repertoire in the discovery cohort had been generated on one and the same sequencing platform. HLA typing included class I and class II loci at four-digit resolution. The number of typed donors differed by locus: about 620-630 for A, B, C, DRB1 and DQB1; 500 to 550 for DQA1; fewer than 610 for DPA1; and 400 to 480 for DPB1. Roughly five DR-DQ haplotypes were treated as single units for association and clustering because of strong linkage in the cohort. Among around 400 genotyped donors of the cohort, an average of approximately 220,000 unique TCR beta nucleotide sequences was sequenced per donor, of which 15% to 20% were non-productive. Beyond this particular receptor, the publication reports: Three of the identified cytomegalovirus-associated TCR beta chains were confirmed in vitro to be specific for cytomegalovirus antigens. Across donors, most TCR sequences were observed very rarely, whereas some public TCRs were present in many individuals. A later genetic analysis associated a missense DCLRE1C variant with V-gene and J-gene trimming of TCR beta chains, and an independent cohort replicated the association. When HLA alleles, especially DR and DQ, strongly co-occurred, attributing TCR associations to individual alleles was difficult. In this cohort, only TCR beta chains were sequenced, and detectable features were limited by the absence of alpha or paired-chain data. The authors suggested that the approach could potentially be extended to other disease states and immunological phenotypes. Because counts were too low, under 20 rarely observed V segments, including chromosome 9 orphons, were left out of the earlier analysis of some 600 of the donors. The study listed approximately 150 TCR beta chains as associated with cytomegalovirus. The classifier was reported to diagnose cytomegalovirus status with high specificity and sensitivity in both the original and validation cohorts. In a later analysis, most CMV-associated TCR beta chains were found to appear HLA-restricted, with HLA associations seemingly driven largely by CMV exposure. In a later analysis, the rate of TCR association differed among HLA loci, with DRB1 alleles having the most associated TCRs and HLA-C alleles having the fewest. Because HLA typing was unavailable for some donors at each locus, only the typed subset was used in association tests. Specific HLA alleles were associated with 15,000 to 20,000 TCR beta sequences at a false discovery rate of 0.05 in a later analysis. Presence/absence analyses assumed roughly uniform sequencing depth across donors, an assumption that may not hold. Immune exposure information for the cohort was limited to CMV serostatus. A cluster of highly shared sequence variants was judged likely to be a technical artifact of the sequencing pipeline. The 87-base-pair reads could not distinguish some IMGT-functional V segments, including TRBV6-2 and TRBV6-3, so those segments were excluded. Linkage disequilibrium might explain the correlated functional status among segregating V segments, but an unknown experimental factor could not be ruled out. In an earlier analysis of 587 of the donors, most TCR beta V segments appeared in productive rearrangements about 87% or about 30% of the time, broadly matching IMGT annotations. In a later genetic analysis, fewer N-insertions in productive TCRs were reported among donors in an Asian-associated ancestry cluster than the roughly 640-donor mean. In a later analysis, several top co-occurrence clusters were reported to appear linked to parvovirus B19, influenza, CMV and Epstein-Barr virus. A further reported finding was that TCR beta sequences accurately predicted the HLA-A and HLA-B alleles for most subjects in the first cohort. A later analysis found that HLA-associated TCR beta chains were more clonally expanded and had lower generation probabilities than equally common non-associated chains.

The cohort was made up of 650 to 700 healthy bone marrow donors. All cohort members were sampled while nominally healthy, although unrecorded immune exposures were likely present. The donor was CMV seronegative and belonged to the group of 350 or so seronegative cohort members. A peripheral blood sample was collected from each donor, and TCR beta sequencing was performed on peripheral blood mononuclear cells. Genomic DNA was extracted from the blood cell samples with the Qiagen DNeasy Blood Extraction Kit. Receptors were amplified or captured by the immunoSEQ multiplex PCR assay. For the multiplex PCR, a mixture combining 60 forward primers for TCR Vbeta segments and 13 reverse primers for TCR Jbeta segments was used. The CDR3 region of rearranged TCR beta genes was amplified from genomic DNA with a multiplex PCR assay. On the Illumina HiSeq System, the amplified TCR beta libraries were sequenced as 87-base-pair reads. The authors' pipeline ran thus. In a later analysis, 77 million or so unique TCR beta chains were counted across the 500 to 850 repertoires, and about 9.9 million of these chains were shared by at least two donors. To remove PCR and sequencing errors, raw reads were error-corrected and collapsed into unique sequences using a nearest-neighbor algorithm that merged closely related sequences. To assign V, D and J gene segments, CDR3 sequences were aligned to IMGT reference sequences. Each retained sequence needed at least a six-nucleotide match to both a V gene segment and a J gene segment. Rearrangements were called productive when the CDR3 lacked stop codons and stayed in frame with V and J; all others were non-productive. Following IMGT convention, CDR3 was defined as the stretch from the second conserved V-encoded cysteine to the conserved J-encoded phenylalanine. In an earlier analysis of 500 to 650 of the donors, sequences lacking an unambiguous match to a single V gene segment were excluded. An earlier analysis of just under 600 of the donors called V segments functional above 56.7% productive rearrangements and segregating when the between-donor standard deviation exceeded 5%. A statistical classification framework was built to diagnose cytomegalovirus status from the catalog of TCR beta chain sequences. In a later analysis, V and J genes were assigned by comparing TCR nucleotide sequences against IMGT/GENE-DB human TR gene sequences. Using the TCRdist pipeline, a later analysis assigned CDR3 sequences along with most-parsimonious VDJ recombination scenarios. In a later analysis, each TCR beta chain was defined by its CDR3 amino acid sequence together with its V-gene family, and reads without a unique V-gene family were excluded. A later analysis removed 592 highly shared, low-generation-probability nucleotide sequences to deal with suspected cross-contamination and a sequencing artifact. In a later analysis, a clonal expansion index for each public chain was calculated from normalized within-repertoire ranks of inferred template counts. In a later analysis, generation probabilities were computed using a VDJ recombination model fitted to out-of-frame rearrangements, and the results were checked against IGoR. A later analysis scored TCR-TCR, TCR-HLA and TCR-CMV co-occurrence with hypergeometric tests, applying a repertoire-size bias correction to TCR pairs. To estimate false discovery rates, a later analysis permuted the HLA or CMV assignments 20 times. In a later analysis, co-occurring TCRs were grouped with DBSCAN, and TCRdist sequence similarity was added when clustering was performed within HLA-allele-positive subsets. For co-occurrence clustering, repertoires with fewer than 30,000 or more than 120,000 public chains were excluded, along with roughly 5 repertoires with anomalous nucleotide sharing. What TCRdb holds here is the immuneACCESS table cut down to in-frame rearrangements. Part of the clones is not present; checked against another copy, under half of the missing clones reflect an unresolved V gene, and the others are unexplained. V, J and clone size were drawn from that table, and D and trimming were deduced from the DNA. In this sample the table shows roughly 140,000 clones, 60% to 85% of which occur a single time. Together, the top ten hold 3.5% to 5% of the sample.

The chain joins TRBV28 to TRBJ2-7, with the D gene not clear enough to name. Material for sequencing was PBMCs. The sequence was collected from a man younger than 35 in good health and CMV-seronegative. The DNA sequence reads TGTGCCAGCAGTTTCGAGGTCGAGCAGTACTTC. Its translation is CASSFEVEQYF.